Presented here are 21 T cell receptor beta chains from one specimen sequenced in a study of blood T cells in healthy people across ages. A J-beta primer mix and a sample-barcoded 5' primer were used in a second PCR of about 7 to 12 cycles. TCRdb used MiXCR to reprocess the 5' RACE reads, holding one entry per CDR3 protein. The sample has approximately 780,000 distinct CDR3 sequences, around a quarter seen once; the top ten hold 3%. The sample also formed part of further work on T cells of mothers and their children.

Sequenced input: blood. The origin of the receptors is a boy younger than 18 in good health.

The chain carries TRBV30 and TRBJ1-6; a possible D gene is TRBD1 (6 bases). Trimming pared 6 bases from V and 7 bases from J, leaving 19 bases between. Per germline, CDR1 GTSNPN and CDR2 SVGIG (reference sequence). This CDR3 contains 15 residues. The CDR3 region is CACPSPVTGNSPLHF. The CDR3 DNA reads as TGTGCCTGCCCATCCCCGGTGACAGGAAATTCACCCCTCCACTTT.

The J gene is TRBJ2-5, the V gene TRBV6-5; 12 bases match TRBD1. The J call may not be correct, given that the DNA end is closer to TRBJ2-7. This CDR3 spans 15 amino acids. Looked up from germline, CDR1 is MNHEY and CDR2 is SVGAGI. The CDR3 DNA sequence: TGTGCCAGCAGACTGGGGACAGGGGGCTGGTACGAGCAGTACTTC. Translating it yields CASRLGTGGWYEQYF.

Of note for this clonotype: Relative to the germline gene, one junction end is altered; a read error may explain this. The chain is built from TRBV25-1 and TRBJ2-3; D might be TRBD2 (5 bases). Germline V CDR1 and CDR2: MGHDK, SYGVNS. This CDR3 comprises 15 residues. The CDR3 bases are TGTGCCAGCAGTGAATTCGGCGGGCCCACAGACACGCAGTATTTT. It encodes CASSEFGGPTDTQYF.

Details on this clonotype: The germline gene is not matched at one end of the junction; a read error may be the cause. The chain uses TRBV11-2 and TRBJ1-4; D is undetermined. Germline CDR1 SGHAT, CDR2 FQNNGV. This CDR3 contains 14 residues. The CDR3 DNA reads TGTGCCACCAGCTTAGAGGGTACTAATGAAAAACTGTTTTTT. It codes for CATSLEGTNEKLFF.

Written as DNA, the CDR3 is TGCGCCAGCAGCAGCGGGACTAGCGGGGGCCAGAACATTCAGTACTTC. This codes for CASSSGTSGGQNIQYF. V gene TRBV5-1 combines with J gene TRBJ2-4; TRBD2 agrees at 14 bases. Germline V lookup: CDR1 SGHRS, CDR2 YFSETQ. The CDR3 length is 16 residues. V shed 4 bases and J 7 bases; nucleotides not matched to a gene: 7.

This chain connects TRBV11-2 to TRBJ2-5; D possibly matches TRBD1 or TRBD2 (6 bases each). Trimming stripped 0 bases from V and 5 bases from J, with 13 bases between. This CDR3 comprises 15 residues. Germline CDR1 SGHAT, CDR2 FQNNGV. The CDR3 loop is CASSLEGGLRETQYF. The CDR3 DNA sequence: TGTGCCAGCAGCTTAGAGGGGGGCCTTCGGGAGACCCAGTACTTC.

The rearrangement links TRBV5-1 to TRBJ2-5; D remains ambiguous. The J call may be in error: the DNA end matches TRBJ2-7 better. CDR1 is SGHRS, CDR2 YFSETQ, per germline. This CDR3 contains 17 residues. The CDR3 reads CASSLTPASSEWCEQYF. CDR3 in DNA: TGCGCCAGCAGCTTAACCCCGGCAAGTTCCGAGTGGTGCGAGCAGTACTTC.

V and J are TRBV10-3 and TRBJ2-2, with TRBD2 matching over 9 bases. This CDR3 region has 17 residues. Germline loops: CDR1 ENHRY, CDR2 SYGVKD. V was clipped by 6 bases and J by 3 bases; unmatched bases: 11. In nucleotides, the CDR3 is TGTGCCATCAGGACTGTGAGTGGGACTAGCTACACCGGGGAGCTGTTTTTT. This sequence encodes CAIRTVSGTSYTGELFF.

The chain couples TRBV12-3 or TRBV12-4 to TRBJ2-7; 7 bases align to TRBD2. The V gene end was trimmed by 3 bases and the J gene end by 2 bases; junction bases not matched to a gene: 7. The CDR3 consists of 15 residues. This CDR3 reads CASSFSGRSAYEQYF. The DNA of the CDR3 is TGTGCCAGCAGTTTCTCCGGGAGGTCTGCCTACGAGCAGTACTTC.

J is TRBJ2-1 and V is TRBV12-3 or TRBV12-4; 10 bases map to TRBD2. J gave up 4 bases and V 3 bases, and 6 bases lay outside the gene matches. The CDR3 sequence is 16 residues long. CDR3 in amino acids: CASSFLPSGGYNEQFF. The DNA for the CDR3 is TGTGCCAGCAGTTTCCTGCCTAGCGGGGGATACAATGAGCAGTTCTTC.

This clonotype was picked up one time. CDR3 sequence (DNA): TGTGCCAGCAGCTGGCGGGACTTCCAAGAGACCCAGTACTTC. It is translated as CASSWRDFQETQYF. The chain combines TRBV11-2 with TRBJ2-5; D may be TRBD2 (6 bases). This CDR3 has 14 amino acids. CDR1 is SGHAT, CDR2 FQNNGV, per germline. Deletions cut 4 bases from V and 1 base from J, with 10 bases between.

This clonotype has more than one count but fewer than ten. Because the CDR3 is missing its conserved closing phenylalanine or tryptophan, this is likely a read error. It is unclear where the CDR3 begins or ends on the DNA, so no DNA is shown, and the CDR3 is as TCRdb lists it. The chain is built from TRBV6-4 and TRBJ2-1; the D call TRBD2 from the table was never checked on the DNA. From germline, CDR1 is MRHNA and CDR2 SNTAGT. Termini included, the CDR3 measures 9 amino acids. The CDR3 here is CASSDPPPV.

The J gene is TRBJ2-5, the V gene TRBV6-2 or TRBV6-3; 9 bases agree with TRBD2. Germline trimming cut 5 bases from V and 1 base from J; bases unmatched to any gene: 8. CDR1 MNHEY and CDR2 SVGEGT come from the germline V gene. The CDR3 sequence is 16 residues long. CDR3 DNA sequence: TGTGCCAGCAGTCCCTGGGCTAGCGGGGCCCAAGAGACCCAGTACTTC. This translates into CASSPWASGAQETQYF.

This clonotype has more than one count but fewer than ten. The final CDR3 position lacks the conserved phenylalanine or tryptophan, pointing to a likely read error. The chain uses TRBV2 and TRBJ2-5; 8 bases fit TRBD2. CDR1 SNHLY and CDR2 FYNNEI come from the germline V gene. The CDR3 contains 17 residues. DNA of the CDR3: TGTGCCAGCAGTGGGAGACCCGGGGGGGCCCTCCAAAAGACCCAGTACCTC. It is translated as CASSGRPGGALQKTQYL.

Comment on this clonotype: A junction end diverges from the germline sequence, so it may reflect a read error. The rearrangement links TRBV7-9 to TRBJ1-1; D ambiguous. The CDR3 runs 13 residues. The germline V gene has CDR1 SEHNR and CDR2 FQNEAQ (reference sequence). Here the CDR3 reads CASSLIPGTEAVF. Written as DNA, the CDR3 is TGTGCCAGCAGCTTAATCCCGGGCACTGAAGCTGTCTTT.

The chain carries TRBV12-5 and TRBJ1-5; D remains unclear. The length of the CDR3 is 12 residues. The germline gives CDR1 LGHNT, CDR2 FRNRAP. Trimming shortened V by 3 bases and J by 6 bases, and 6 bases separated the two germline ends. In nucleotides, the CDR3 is TGTGCTAGTGGTTTCACGGGTCAGCCCCAGCATTTT. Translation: CASGFTGQPQHF.

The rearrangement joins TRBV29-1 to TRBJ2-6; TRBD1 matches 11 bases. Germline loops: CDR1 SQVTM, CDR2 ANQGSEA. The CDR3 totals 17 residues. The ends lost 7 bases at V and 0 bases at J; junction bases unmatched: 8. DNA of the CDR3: TGCAGCGCTGGGACCGGGACAGGGGGCTCTGGGGCCAACGTCCTGACTTTC. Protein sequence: CSAGTGTGGSGANVLTF.

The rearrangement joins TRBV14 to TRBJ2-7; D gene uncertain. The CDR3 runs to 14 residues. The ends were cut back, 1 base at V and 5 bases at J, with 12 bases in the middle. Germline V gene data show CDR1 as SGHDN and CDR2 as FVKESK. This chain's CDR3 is CASSQGSRSNEQYF. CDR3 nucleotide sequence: TGTGCCAGCAGCCAAGGGAGCAGGTCGAACGAGCAGTACTTC.

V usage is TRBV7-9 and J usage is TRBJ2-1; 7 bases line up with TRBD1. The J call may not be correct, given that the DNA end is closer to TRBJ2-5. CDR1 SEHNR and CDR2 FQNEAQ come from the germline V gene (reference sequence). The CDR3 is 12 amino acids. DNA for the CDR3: TGTGCCAGCAGATCACAGGGGGAGACCCAGTACTTC. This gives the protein CASRSQGETQYF.

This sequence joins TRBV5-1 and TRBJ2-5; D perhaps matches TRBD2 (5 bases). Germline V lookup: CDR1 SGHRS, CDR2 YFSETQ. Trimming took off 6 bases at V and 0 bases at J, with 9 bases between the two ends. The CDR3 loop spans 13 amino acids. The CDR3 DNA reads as TGCGCCAGCACCATCGGGGACCAAGAGACCCAGTACTTC. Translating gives CASTIGDQETQYF.

The CDR3 here is CASSLTRSGTGELFF. DNA for the CDR3: TGCGCCAGCAGCTTGACCCGGTCGGGCACCGGGGAGCTGTTTTTT. The V gene is TRBV5-1, the J gene TRBJ2-2; D remains ambiguous. Trimming took 1 base from V and 4 from J, leaving 11 bases between them. This CDR3 spans 15 amino acids. CDR1 is SGHRS and CDR2 is YFSETQ in the germline V gene.